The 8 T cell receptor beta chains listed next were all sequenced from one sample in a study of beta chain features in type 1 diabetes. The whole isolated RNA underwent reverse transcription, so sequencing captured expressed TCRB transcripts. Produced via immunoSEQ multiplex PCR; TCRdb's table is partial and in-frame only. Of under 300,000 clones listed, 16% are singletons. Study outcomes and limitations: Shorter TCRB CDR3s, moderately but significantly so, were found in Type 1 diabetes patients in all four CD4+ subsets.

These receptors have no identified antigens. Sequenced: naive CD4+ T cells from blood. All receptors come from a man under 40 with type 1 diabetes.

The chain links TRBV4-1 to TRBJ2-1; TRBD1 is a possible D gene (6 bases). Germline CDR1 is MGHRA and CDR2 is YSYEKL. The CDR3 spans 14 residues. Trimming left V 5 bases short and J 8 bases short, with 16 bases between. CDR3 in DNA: TGCGCCAGCAGCAGGGGGAGTATCATCTATGAGCAGTTCTTC. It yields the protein CASSRGSIIYEQFF.

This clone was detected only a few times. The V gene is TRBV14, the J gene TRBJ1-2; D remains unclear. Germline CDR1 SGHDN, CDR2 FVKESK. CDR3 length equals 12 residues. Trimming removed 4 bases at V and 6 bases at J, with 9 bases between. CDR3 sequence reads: CASSLMGNGYTF. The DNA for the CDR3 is TGTGCCAGCAGCCTCATGGGGAATGGCTACACCTTC.

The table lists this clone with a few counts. DNA for the CDR3: TGTGCCAGCAGTCTAGCAGGGCAATTTGGCTACACCTTC. Its protein is CASSLAGQFGYTF. V and J are TRBV27 and TRBJ1-2; weak D call: TRBD1 (5 bases). The CDR3 loop spans 13 amino acids. Germline loops: CDR1 MNHEY, CDR2 SMNVEV (reference sequence). Trimming cost V 5 bases and J 7 bases, with 14 bases left between them.

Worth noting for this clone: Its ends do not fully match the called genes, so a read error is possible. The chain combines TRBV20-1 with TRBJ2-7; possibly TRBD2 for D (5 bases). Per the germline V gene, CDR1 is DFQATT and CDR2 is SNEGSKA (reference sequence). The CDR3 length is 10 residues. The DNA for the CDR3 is TGCAGTGCTCCGGACTCACGGTACTTCTTC. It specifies CSAPDSRYFF.

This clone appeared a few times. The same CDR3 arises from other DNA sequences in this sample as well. CDR3 DNA: TGTGCCTGGAGTGTAGGGACAGGAGAGACCCAGTACTTC. Encoded protein: CAWSVGTGETQYF. The J gene is TRBJ2-5, the V gene TRBV30; 8 bases line up with TRBD1. Germline CDR1 reads GTSNPN; CDR2 reads SVGIG (reference sequence). The CDR3 extends over 13 amino acids. V dropped 0 bases and J dropped 4; count of bases not matched to a gene: 1.

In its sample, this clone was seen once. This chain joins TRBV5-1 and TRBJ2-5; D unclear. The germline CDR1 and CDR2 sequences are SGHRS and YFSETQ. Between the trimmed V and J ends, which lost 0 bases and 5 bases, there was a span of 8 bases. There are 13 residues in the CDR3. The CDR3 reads CASSLEGTETQYF. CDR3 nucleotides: TGCGCCAGCAGCTTGGAGGGTACGGAGACCCAGTACTTC.

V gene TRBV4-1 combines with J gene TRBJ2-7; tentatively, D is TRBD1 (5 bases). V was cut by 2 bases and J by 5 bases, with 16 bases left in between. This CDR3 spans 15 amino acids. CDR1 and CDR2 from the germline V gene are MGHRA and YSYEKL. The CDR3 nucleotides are TGCGCCAGCAGCCAAAGGTTGGACATCAGGGACGAGCAGTACTTC. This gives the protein CASSQRLDIRDEQYF.

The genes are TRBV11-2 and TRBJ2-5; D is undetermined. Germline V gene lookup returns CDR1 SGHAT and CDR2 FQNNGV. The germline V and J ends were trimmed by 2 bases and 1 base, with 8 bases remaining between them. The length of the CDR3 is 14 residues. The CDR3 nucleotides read TGTGCCAGCAGCTTATTTCTGGCCCAAGAGACCCAGTACTTC. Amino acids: CASSLFLAQETQYF. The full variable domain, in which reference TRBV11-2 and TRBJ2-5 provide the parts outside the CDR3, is EAGVAQSPRYKIIEKRQSVAFWCNPISGHATLYWYQQILGQGPKLLIQFQNNGVVDDSQLPKDRFSAERLKGVDSTLKIQPAKLEDSAVYLCASSLFLAQETQYFGPGTRLLVL.